Each of the 8 T cell receptor beta chains below was sequenced from the same sample in a study of blood T cells in healthy people across ages. PCR was performed a second time for roughly 7 to 12 cycles using a sample-barcoded 5' primer and a J-beta primer mix. One entry per CDR3 protein, called by TCRdb with MiXCR from the 5' RACE reads. The sample includes fewer than 2,000,000 distinct CDR3 sequences, 34% of them seen just once. Sequencing was done on a sample of blood. These TCRs come from a woman in her twenties or thirties in good health.

A few counts support this clonotype. The chain combines TRBV30 with TRBJ1-1; possible D gene TRBD1, 6 bases. The CDR3 is 13 amino acids. Germline V gene sequence: CDR1 GTSNPN, CDR2 SVGIG (reference sequence). V lost 8 bases to trimming and J lost 6 bases, with 19 bases between them. In DNA form, the CDR3 reads TGTGCCGGCTCCGGGACAATGGCTTCTGAAGCTTTCTTT. As protein: CAGSGTMASEAFF.

This clonotype was counted a few times. This sequence joins TRBV10-3 and TRBJ2-7, with a tentative D call TRBD1 (5 bases). The CDR3 has 13 amino acids. V lost 5 bases and J 2 bases, leaving 10 bases between the germline ends. Germline V gene data show CDR1 as ENHRY and CDR2 as SYGVKD. In nucleotides, the CDR3 is TGTGCCATCAGTTTCGACAGACCCTACGAGCAGTACTTC. This translates into CAISFDRPYEQYF.

The chain combines TRBV18 with TRBJ2-1, with unresolved D. CDR3 size: 13 residues. CDR1 is KGHSH, CDR2 LQKENI, per germline. V shed 5 bases and J shed 2 bases, with 7 bases lying between them. The CDR3 protein is CASSGNTYNEQFF. DNA of the CDR3: TGTGCCAGCTCAGGAAACACCTACAATGAGCAGTTCTTC.

The chain couples TRBV4-1 to TRBJ2-7; D unclear. Trimming took off 2 bases at V and 3 bases at J, with 23 bases between the two ends. The V gene's germline CDR1 is MGHRA and CDR2 YSYEKL. This CDR3 has 18 residues. The CDR3 region has the DNA TGCGCCAGCAGCCAAACCCTAAACAGTGCGATCGTGAACTACGAGCAGTACTTC. As protein: CASSQTLNSAIVNYEQYF.

This chain connects TRBV6-6 to TRBJ2-6; D gene unclear. CDR1 MNHNY and CDR2 SVGAGI come from the germline V gene (reference sequence). V lost 6 bases to trimming and J lost 1 base, with 7 bases between them. The CDR3 covers 14 residues. CDR3 in amino acids: CASRSPSGANVLTF. As DNA, the CDR3 is TGTGCCAGCAGGTCTCCTTCTGGGGCCAACGTCCTGACTTTC.

Details on this clonotype: Germline is not matched at one junction end, which may reflect a read error. This chain joins TRBV12-3 or TRBV12-4 and TRBJ2-3, with TRBD2 identical over 9 bases. This CDR3 comprises 15 residues. The chain's CDR3 is CASRPSGRRTDMQYF. Written as DNA, the CDR3 is TGTGCCAGCAGACCGAGCGGGAGGCGCACAGATATGCAGTATTTT.

CDR3 bases: TGCAGTGCAAGGGACGCCCGATGGGCAACTAATGAAAAACTGTTTTTT. It yields the protein CSARDARWATNEKLFF. The V and J genes are TRBV20-1 and TRBJ1-4; D might be TRBD1 (5 bases). This CDR3 is 16 amino acids long. V dropped 6 bases and J dropped 0 bases, with 17 bases sitting between them. CDR1 and CDR2 from the germline V gene are DFQATT and SNEGSKA (reference sequence).

The chain carries TRBV21-1 and TRBJ2-7; the D segment call TRBD2 is taken from the table without a DNA check. TRBV21-1 is marked as a pseudogene. The CDR3 length is 16 residues. The CDR3 sequence is CASSVRLAGEGYEQYF. The CDR3 DNA reads TGTGCCAGCAGCGTCCGACTAGCGGGAGAGGGGTACGAGCAGTACTTC.